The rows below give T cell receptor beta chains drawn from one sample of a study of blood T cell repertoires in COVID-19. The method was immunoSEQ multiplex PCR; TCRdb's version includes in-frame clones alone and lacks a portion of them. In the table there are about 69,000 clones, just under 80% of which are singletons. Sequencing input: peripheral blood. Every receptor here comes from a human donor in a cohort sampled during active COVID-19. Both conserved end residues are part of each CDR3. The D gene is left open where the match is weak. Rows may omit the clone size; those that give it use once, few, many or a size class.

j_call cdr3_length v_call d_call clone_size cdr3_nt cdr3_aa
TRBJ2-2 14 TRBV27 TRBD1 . TGTGCCAGCAGGGGACAGCTGAACACCGGGGAGCTGTTTTTT CASRGQLNTGELFF
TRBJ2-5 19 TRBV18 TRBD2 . TGTGCCAGCTCACCACTCGGCGACCTAGCGGGAGGGTCTCTGGAGACCCAGTACTTC CASSPLGDLAGGSLETQYF
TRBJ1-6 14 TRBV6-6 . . TGTGCCAGCAGGTTAACCCATCGGAATTCACCCCTCCACTTT CASRLTHRNSPLHF
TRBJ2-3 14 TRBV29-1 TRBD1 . TGCAGCGTTGGAGCAGGGGGTAGCACAGATACGCAGTATTTT CSVGAGGSTDTQYF
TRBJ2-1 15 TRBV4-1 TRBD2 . TGCGCCAGCAGCCAAGACCTTGATAGCGGGCGCAAGCAGTTCTTC CASSQDLDSGRKQFF
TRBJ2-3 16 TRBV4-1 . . TGCGCCAGCAGCCAGGAGGGCCCGGGCCGGACAGATACGCAGTATTTT CASSQEGPGRTDTQYF
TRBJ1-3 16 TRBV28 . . TGTGCCAGCAGTTTCAGGGTAGGCGGCCTTGGAAACACCATATATTTT CASSFRVGGLGNTIYF
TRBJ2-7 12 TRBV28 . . TGTGCCAGCAGTTTTGGGGCCCTCGAGCAGTACTTC CASSFGALEQYF
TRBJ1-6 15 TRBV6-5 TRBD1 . TGTGCCAGCAGTCGCCAGGGACAGGGATCCTCACCCCTCCACTTT CASSRQGQGSSPLHF
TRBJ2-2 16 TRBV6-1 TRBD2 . TGTGCCAGCAATGAGGCTAGCGGGGGGAACACCGGGGAGCTGTTTTTT CASNEASGGNTGELFF
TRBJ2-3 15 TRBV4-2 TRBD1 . TGTGCCAGCAGCCAAGGGGGGACAGGGTCCGATACGCAGTATTTT CASSQGGTGSDTQYF
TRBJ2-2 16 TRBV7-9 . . TGTGCCAGCAGCTTATTTTGGGACACTCTCACCGGGGAGCTGTTTTTT CASSLFWDTLTGELFF
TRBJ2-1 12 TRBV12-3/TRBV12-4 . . TGTGCCAGCAGTTTCGCGAACAATGAGCAGTTCTTC CASSFANNEQFF
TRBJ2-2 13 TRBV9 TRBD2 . TGTGCCAGCAGCGGGGGGAGGGCCCGGGGAGCTGTTTTT CASSGGRARGAVF
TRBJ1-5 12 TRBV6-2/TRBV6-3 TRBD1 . TGTGCCAGCAGTTACGACAGGGCCTTACAGCATTTT CASSYDRALQHF
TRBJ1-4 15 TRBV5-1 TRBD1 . TGCGCCAGCAGCCAACAGGGGCAGGTTAATGAAAAACTGTTTTTT CASSQQGQVNEKLFF
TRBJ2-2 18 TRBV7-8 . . TGTGCCAGCAGCTTAGAGAGGAGGGACCTCGTTGGCACCGGGGAGCTGTTTTTT CASSLERRDLVGTGELFF
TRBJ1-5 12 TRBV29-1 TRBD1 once TGCAGCGTCCGGGACAGCGGGCAGCCCCAGCATTTT CSVRDSGQPQHF
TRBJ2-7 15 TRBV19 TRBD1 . TGTGCCAGTAGTGCTGGGACAGGGGGATCGGCCGAGCAGTACTTC CASSAGTGGSAEQYF
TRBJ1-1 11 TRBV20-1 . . TGCAGTGCGTTTGAGCGAGGGGAAGCTTTCTTT CSAFERGEAFF
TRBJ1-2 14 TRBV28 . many TGTGCCAGCAGTTTAAACACCGGAGGCCATGGCTACACCTTC CASSLNTGGHGYTF
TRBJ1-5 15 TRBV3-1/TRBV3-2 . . TGTGCCAGCAGCCAAGGGGGCCTTAGCAATCAGCCCCAGCATTTT CASSQGGLSNQPQHF
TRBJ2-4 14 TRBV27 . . TGTGCCAGCAGCGGCAGGTCGTTCGGTAACATTCAGTACTTC CASSGRSFGNIQYF
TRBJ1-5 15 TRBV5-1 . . TGCGCCAGCAGGCAAGAATCGGGTAGCAATCAGCCCCAGCATTTT CASRQESGSNQPQHF